The source of this T cell receptor (beta chain) is a study of T cell changes during pregnancy in multiple sclerosis. The germline gives CDR1 SGHNT, CDR2 YYREEE (reference sequence). The CDR3 is made up of 14 amino acids. V was pared by 4 bases and J by 8 bases, with 4 bases of the junction left unmatched. Profiling relied on immunoSEQ multiplex PCR, and the TCRdb table lists in-frame clones only, not all of them. The sample holds 85,000 to 100,000 clones, over 85% seen once. V is TRBV5-4 and J is TRBJ1-4, with 11 bases lining up with TRBD1. This TCR was sampled from a female donor with multiple sclerosis, enrolled in a pregnancy study. This sample comprised peripheral blood, obtained after pregnancy. CDR3: CASSLGTGGEKLFF. The CDR3 DNA follows: TGTGCCAGCAGCCTAGGGACAGGGGGGGAAAAACTGTTTTTT.